This T cell receptor beta chain was captured by sequencing in a study of control samples from healthy donors and cancer patients. Generated by immunoSEQ multiplex PCR, the TCRdb table keeps only in-frame clones and is missing some. The sample includes 50,000 to 65,000 clones, 90% seen only once; the top ten take 1.2%. CDR3 size: 15 residues. V was clipped by 1 base and J by 2 bases; unmatched bases: 3. Germline V gene data show CDR1 as SGHTA and CDR2 as FQGTGA. V usage is TRBV7-3 and J usage is TRBJ2-3; 7 bases match TRBD2. The clonotype originates from a woman in her forties or fifties with colorectal cancer. Sequencing was carried out using PBMCs. CDR3: CASSLIAGDTDTQYF. The CDR3 nucleotides are TGTGCCAGCAGCTTAATTGCGGGGGACACAGATACGCAGTATTTT.